This passage covers 28 T cell receptor beta chains from one sample sequenced in a study of early stage breast cancer tumors. Sequencing used immunoSEQ multiplex PCR; TCRdb keeps in-frame clones, though not all of them. The sample lists around 31,000 clones; just under 75% were seen once. The sequenced sample was blood. These receptor sequences come from a person aged 35-55 years with breast cancer.

V usage is TRBV19 and J usage is TRBJ2-1; 9 bases are shared with TRBD2. CDR3 length: 16 amino acids. Germline V gene sequence: CDR1 LNHDA, CDR2 SQIVND (reference sequence). V dropped 4 bases and J dropped 9; count of bases not matched to a gene: 13. The chain's CDR3 is CASSTIAGALGGEQFF. CDR3 sequence (DNA): TGTGCCAGTAGTACAATAGCGGGAGCCCTCGGAGGTGAGCAGTTCTTC.

The chain combines TRBV27 with TRBJ2-1; TRBD2 matches at 11 bases. The V gene's germline CDR1 is MNHEY and CDR2 SMNVEV (reference sequence). This CDR3 contains 15 residues. The V gene end was trimmed by 5 bases and the J gene end by 12 bases; junction bases not matched to a gene: 12. The CDR3, as DNA: TGTGCCAGCAGTACTCTGACTAGCGGGGCCCACATGCAGTTCTTC. This gives the protein CASSTLTSGAHMQFF.

This clone was recorded a few times. The chain joins TRBV9 to TRBJ1-2; D is unresolved. The CDR3 covers 15 residues. The V gene's germline CDR1 is SGDLS and CDR2 YYNGEE. V gave up 4 bases and J gave up 4 bases, with 17 bases separating them. The CDR3 DNA follows: TGTGCCAGCAGCCTCCCCTCTTCCCCTCTCTATGGCTACACCTTC. Its translation: CASSLPSSPLYGYTF.

This chain uses TRBV27 with TRBJ1-2, with a possible D match to TRBD1 (5 bases). The CDR3 has 16 amino acids. CDR1 is MNHEY, CDR2 SMNVEV, per germline (reference sequence). With 0 bases removed from V and 6 bases from J, the gap between germline ends came to 17 bases. The CDR3: CASSLSNLAGRHGYTF. DNA of the CDR3: TGTGCCAGCAGTTTATCGAACCTTGCGGGGCGGCATGGCTACACCTTC.

The V call is TRBV6-6, the J call TRBJ2-7; TRBD2 aligns across 10 bases. V was pared by 5 bases and J by 0 bases, with 7 bases of the junction left unmatched. The CDR3 length is 16 residues. Germline V gene sequence: CDR1 MNHNY, CDR2 SVGAGI (reference sequence). The CDR3 reads CASSTRTSGSSYEQYF. In nucleotides, the CDR3 is TGTGCCAGCAGTACGAGGACTAGCGGCAGCTCCTACGAGCAGTACTTC.

The gene calls are TRBV30 and TRBJ2-7; no clear D gene. This CDR3 region has 11 residues. Deletions cut 0 bases from V and 13 bases from J, with 13 bases between. Germline lookup yields CDR1 GTSNPN and CDR2 SVGIG (reference sequence). CDR3: CAWSVRTVRYF. The CDR3 region has the DNA TGTGCCTGGAGTGTAAGAACCGTCCGATACTTC.

This clone was detected only once. The V and J genes are TRBV7-9 and TRBJ2-3; 10 bases match TRBD1. The length of the CDR3 is 15 residues. V lost 5 bases to trimming and J lost 4 bases; unmatched junction nucleotides: 6. Germline CDR1 and CDR2: SEHNR and FQNEAQ (reference sequence). The CDR3 DNA follows: TGTGCCAGCAGCCGACAGGGGGCTCGGGCAGATACGCAGTATTTT. Its protein product is CASSRQGARADTQYF.

The gene calls are TRBV2 and TRBJ1-2; the match to TRBD1 covers 8 bases. Germline CDR1 and CDR2: SNHLY and FYNNEI. There are 13 residues in the CDR3. J lost 8 bases, V lost 10 bases, and 12 bases had no gene match. For the CDR3, the DNA is TGTGCCATGGGCGGACAGGGAAAGGAGGGCTACACCTTC. Translation: CAMGGQGKEGYTF.

The rearrangement links TRBV5-1 to TRBJ1-3; no definite D call. The CDR3 spans 17 residues. Trimming pared 2 bases from V and 0 bases from J, leaving 15 bases between. Germline loops: CDR1 SGHRS, CDR2 YFSETQ. The CDR3 bases are TGCGCCAGCAGCTTCCGAACAGCTGAGAGCTCTGGAAACACCATATATTTT. Amino acids: CASSFRTAESSGNTIYF.

The chain is built from TRBV28 and TRBJ1-5, with D unclear. The CDR3 has 14 amino acids. Per germline, CDR1 MDHEN and CDR2 SYDVKM. V lost 6 bases and J 11 bases, leaving 20 bases between the germline ends. CDR3 DNA sequence: TGTGCCAGCAGCGGTCAAGGGCCGTCTTGGGCCCAGCATTTT. Encoded protein: CASSGQGPSWAQHF.

The chain combines TRBV5-1 with TRBJ2-1; tentative D call: TRBD2 (6 bases). CDR1 and CDR2 from the germline V gene are SGHRS and YFSETQ. V gave up 2 bases and J gave up 4 bases, with 13 bases separating them. This CDR3 is built from 15 residues. The CDR3 nucleotides read TGCGCCAGCAGCTTTAATAGCGCGGGGTACAATGAGCAGTTCTTC. Protein sequence: CASSFNSAGYNEQFF.

V gene TRBV5-1 combines with J gene TRBJ2-5; D is possibly TRBD2 (5 bases). Looked up from germline, CDR1 is SGHRS and CDR2 is YFSETQ. The CDR3 covers 14 residues. With 1 base removed from V and 0 bases from J, the gap between germline ends came to 7 bases. CDR3 sequence reads: CASSLWRDQETQYF. The DNA for the CDR3 is TGCGCCAGCAGCTTGTGGCGGGACCAAGAGACCCAGTACTTC.

This clone was seen a handful of times. The chain carries TRBV5-4 and TRBJ1-2; 7 nucleotides line up with TRBD1. J gave up 2 bases and V 0 bases, and 4 bases lay outside the gene matches. Germline V CDR1 and CDR2: SGHNT, YYREEE (reference sequence). The CDR3 sequence is 15 residues long. The CDR3 nucleotides read TGTGCCAGCAGCTTGGACCCGGGACAGAACTATGGCTACACCTTC. It is translated as CASSLDPGQNYGYTF.

This clone was found once. The rearrangement links TRBV19 to TRBJ1-1; D unresolved. CDR3 size: 15 residues. V gave up 2 bases and J gave up 3 bases, with 13 bases separating them. The germline V gene has CDR1 LNHDA and CDR2 SQIVND (reference sequence). The CDR3 loop is CASSIRRLLDTEAFF. In DNA, the CDR3 is TGTGCCAGTAGTATAAGGCGATTATTGGACACTGAAGCTTTCTTT.

This clone has only a few counts. The rearrangement links TRBV4-1 to TRBJ1-2; no clear D. Germline assignment: CDR1 MGHRA and CDR2 YSYEKL. Trimming took 1 base from V and 3 from J, leaving 15 bases between them. CDR3 size: 16 residues. The CDR3 loop reads CASSQVGGRRYYGYTF. The CDR3, as DNA: TGCGCCAGCAGCCAAGTAGGTGGGAGAAGGTACTATGGCTACACCTTC.

The genes are TRBV6-5 and TRBJ1-2, with D perhaps TRBD1 (6 bases). The CDR3 length is 13 residues. The germline V gene encodes CDR1 MNHEY and CDR2 SVGAGI. Trimming cost V 4 bases and J 7 bases, with 13 bases left between them. The CDR3 nucleotides are TGTGCCAGCAGTTCGTCACAGGGAGTTGGCTACACCTTC. Translating gives CASSSSQGVGYTF.

The gene calls are TRBV18 and TRBJ2-7; TRBD1 matches at 8 bases. V shed 3 bases and J 5 bases; nucleotides not matched to a gene: 6. The CDR3 extends over 14 amino acids. Germline lookup yields CDR1 KGHSH and CDR2 LQKENI. The CDR3: CASSPTTGAHEQYF. Written as DNA, the CDR3 is TGTGCCAGCTCACCGACGACAGGGGCCCACGAGCAGTACTTC.

V is TRBV10-3 and J is TRBJ2-1; 14 bases agree with TRBD2. Germline V gene sequence: CDR1 ENHRY, CDR2 SYGVKD. J gave up 6 bases and V 5 bases, and 3 bases lay outside the gene matches. The CDR3 contains 15 residues. CDR3 coding DNA: TGTGCCATCAGTTCGGGACTAGCGGGAGCCAATGAGCAGTTCTTC. Protein product: CAISSGLAGANEQFF.

The table lists this clone with a few counts. The CDR3 DNA is TGTGCCAGCAGCGAAACAGGACTGAACACTGAAGCTTTCTTT. Protein sequence: CASSETGLNTEAFF. The V gene is TRBV9, the J gene TRBJ1-1, with D tentatively TRBD1 (5 bases). The CDR3 loop spans 14 amino acids. Germline lookup yields CDR1 SGDLS and CDR2 YYNGEE. V was pared by 3 bases and J by 0 bases, with 9 bases between.

This clone was detected a few times. V is TRBV19 and J is TRBJ1-5; D unresolved. V was cut by 5 bases and J by 0 bases, with 11 bases left in between. The CDR3 runs 15 residues. Germline V gene sequence: CDR1 LNHDA, CDR2 SQIVND (reference sequence). The CDR3 is CASSSTAYSNQPQHF. The CDR3 DNA reads as TGTGCCAGTAGTTCAACAGCCTATAGCAATCAGCCCCAGCATTTT. Full variable domain (missing parts from reference TRBV19 and TRBJ1-5): DGGITQSPKYLFRKEGQNVTLSCEQNLNHDAMYWYRQDPGQGLRLIYYSQIVNDFQKGDIAEGYSVSREKKESFPLTVTSAQKNPTAFYLCASSSTAYSNQPQHFGDGTRLSIL.

This clone was observed a handful of times. The gene calls are TRBV30 and TRBJ2-5, with 8 bases lining up with TRBD1. The CDR3 contains 12 residues. V lost 3 bases, J lost 4 bases, and 1 base stayed unmatched. CDR1 and CDR2 from the germline V gene are GTSNPN and SVGIG (reference sequence). CDR3 bases: TGTGCCTGGAGCGGACAGGGAGAGACCCAGTACTTC. Translated, it gives CAWSGQGETQYF.

This clone was counted between two and nine times. V and J are TRBV25-1 and TRBJ2-3; D remains ambiguous. Germline V gives CDR1 MGHDK, CDR2 SYGVNS. V gave up 2 bases and J gave up 11 bases, with 11 bases separating them. CDR3 length: 12 residues. Written as DNA, the CDR3 is TGTGCCAGCAGTGAAGGCAGGTTTAGGCAGTATTTT. Its protein product is CASSEGRFRQYF.

The rearrangement uses TRBV5-1 and TRBJ2-2; D call uncertain. The V end was cut by 3 bases, the J end by 6 bases, with 6 bases between. This CDR3 region has 12 residues. CDR1 is SGHRS, CDR2 YFSETQ, per germline. The CDR3, as DNA: TGCGCCAGCAGCTCCGAGGCCGGGGAGCTGTTTTTT. Its protein product is CASSSEAGELFF.

In this sample, this clone turned up once. The V and J genes are TRBV5-1 and TRBJ2-5; D not resolved. The CDR3 is 13 amino acids. Germline-derived CDR1 and CDR2 are SGHRS and YFSETQ. Trimming removed 1 base at V and 3 bases at J, with 7 bases between. CDR3 nucleotide sequence: TGCGCCAGCAGCTTGCAGACGGAAGAGACCCAGTACTTC. This sequence encodes CASSLQTEETQYF.

Judged by abundance, this clone is medium-sized. This chain uses TRBV20-1 with TRBJ1-2, with no clear D. Germline V CDR1 and CDR2: DFQATT, SNEGSKA (reference sequence). Trimming stripped 1 base from V and 7 bases from J, with 7 bases between. This CDR3 has 11 residues. The CDR3 DNA reads as TGCAGTGCTAGAGTGGAGTTTGGCTACACCTTC. Protein sequence: CSARVEFGYTF.

The V and J genes are TRBV5-1 and TRBJ2-2; D is unresolved. V gave up 3 bases and J gave up 2 bases, with 11 bases separating them. The CDR3 is made up of 15 amino acids. CDR1 is SGHRS and CDR2 is YFSETQ in the germline V gene. The CDR3 DNA is TGCGCCAGCAGCTCCCTGACTTCAAACACCGGGGAGCTGTTTTTT. Amino acid sequence: CASSSLTSNTGELFF.

The chain has TRBV4-2 and TRBJ1-5; D is perhaps TRBD1 (6 bases). CDR1 LGHNA and CDR2 YNFKEQ come from the germline V gene. Deletions cut 0 bases from V and 5 bases from J, with 11 bases between. The CDR3 runs 15 residues. Here the CDR3 DNA reads TGTGCCAGCAGCCAAGAGAACAGGGAAGATCAGCCCCAGCATTTT. Protein: CASSQENREDQPQHF.

This clone was seen a single time. The V call is TRBV7-9, the J call TRBJ2-1; the D gene is possibly TRBD2 (5 bases). Trimming took off 1 base at V and 1 base at J, with 8 bases between the two ends. In germline, CDR1 is SEHNR, CDR2 FQNEAQ (reference sequence). This CDR3 has 15 amino acids. CDR3: CASSLGLSSYNEQFF. Here the CDR3 DNA reads TGTGCCAGCAGCTTAGGACTATCGTCCTACAATGAGCAGTTCTTC.